Each of the 30 T cell receptor beta chains below was sequenced from the same sample in a study of CXCR3-negative and CXCR3-positive naive CD8 T cells. General study results and limits: Greater hydrophobicity was found in TRB CDR3s of CXCR3-positive naive cells than of CXCR3-negative naive cells.

No antigen has been assigned to these receptors. Libraries were UMI-labeled 5' RACE TRB cDNA. Following a re-call of the 5' RACE reads, TCRdb has one entry per CDR3 protein and lacks DNA. The sample table sets out roughly 60,000 distinct CDR3 sequences. Sequencing was performed on naive CXCR3+ CD8+ T cells from blood. This sample's subset: CD45RO-CCR7+CD27+CD95- naive CD8+ T cells expressing CXCR3 (TNR3+). The source is a human donor in good health. Some clones in this sample may be carry-over from other donors' samples.

This sequence joins TRBV28 and TRBJ1-2; TCRdb returns TRBD1, unconfirmable since there is no DNA. CDR3 length equals 13 residues. The germline V gene encodes CDR1 MDHEN and CDR2 SYDVKM. This CDR3 is CASRDGQTLFYTF.

V gene TRBV29-1 combines with J gene TRBJ2-7; the TCRdb call, TRBD1, lacks DNA for checking. Looked up from germline, CDR1 is SQVTM and CDR2 is ANQGSEA. The CDR3 contains 14 residues. The CDR3 protein is CSVLGGGRAYEQYF.

The chain combines TRBV25-1 with TRBJ2-6; TCRdb calls TRBD1, which cannot be checked without DNA. Germline lookup yields CDR1 MGHDK and CDR2 SYGVNS. This CDR3 spans 17 amino acids. The chain's CDR3 is CASSEGGSKSGANVLTF. The variable domain in full, completed from reference TRBV25-1 and TRBJ2-6, reads EADIYQTPRYLVIGTGKKITLECSQTMGHDKMYWYQQDPGMELHLIHYSYGVNSTEKGDLSSESTVSRIRTEHFPLTLESARPSHTSQYLCASSEGGSKSGANVLTFGAGSRLTVL.

The chain combines TRBV12-3 or TRBV12-4 with TRBJ2-6; the TCRdb call, TRBD1, lacks DNA for checking. The CDR3 has 15 amino acids. CDR3 loop: CASSLVGVGANVLTF.

The V and J genes are TRBV6-1 and TRBJ2-2; with no DNA, the TCRdb D assignment of TRBD2 cannot be verified. CDR3 size: 15 residues. Germline V lookup: CDR1 MNHNS, CDR2 SASEGT. This CDR3 reads CASIPWEGYTGELFF.

The chain is built from TRBV11-2 and TRBJ1-2. The CDR3 runs to 18 residues. Looked up from germline, CDR1 is SGHAT and CDR2 is FQNNGV. CDR3: CASSHKTGGHQANYGYTF.

The chain links TRBV7-9 to TRBJ1-5; TCRdb selects TRBD1, and the lack of DNA leaves this call unchecked. Germline V gene sequence: CDR1 SEHNR, CDR2 FQNEAQ (reference sequence). This CDR3 spans 16 amino acids. The CDR3 sequence is CASSVSGTGDHQPQHF.

The chain couples TRBV29-1 to TRBJ2-7; with no DNA, the TCRdb D assignment of TRBD1 cannot be verified. Germline loops: CDR1 SQVTM, CDR2 ANQGSEA. This CDR3 is 16 amino acids long. The CDR3 is CSVGLFGTATGYEQYF.

The gene calls are TRBV29-1 and TRBJ2-2; TCRdb designates TRBD1, a call that cannot be tested without DNA. CDR3 length: 14 residues. Germline CDR1 is SQVTM and CDR2 is ANQGSEA. CDR3 loop: CSIRDGRVTGELFF.

The gene calls are TRBV5-5 and TRBJ2-7. The CDR3 consists of 16 residues. CDR1 is SGHKS, CDR2 YYEKEE, per germline (reference sequence). CDR3 amino acids: CASSLGDGGSSYEQYF.

The J gene is TRBJ2-7, the V gene TRBV9; the D call of TRBD1 rests on TCRdb alone, since no DNA is present to check it. Germline V lookup: CDR1 SGDLS, CDR2 YYNGEE. This CDR3 is built from 14 residues. CDR3 region: CASSPRLTPDEQYF.

The chain has TRBV6-5 and TRBJ1-5. This CDR3 has 15 amino acids. CDR1 is MNHEY, CDR2 SVGAGI, per germline. CDR3 sequence reads: CASSYAHGSNQPQHF.

This chain joins TRBV20-1 and TRBJ2-7; TCRdb reports TRBD1, a call that lacks DNA to check it against. Germline V gene sequence: CDR1 DFQATT, CDR2 SNEGSKA (reference sequence). The CDR3 extends over 16 amino acids. This CDR3 is CSARPPPRQGEHEQYF.

The J gene is TRBJ2-5, the V gene TRBV29-1; TCRdb selects TRBD2, and the lack of DNA leaves this call unchecked. Germline assignment: CDR1 SQVTM and CDR2 ANQGSEA. CDR3 size: 16 residues. This CDR3 is CSVALGLAEPYNEQFF. Variable domain in full (rest from reference TRBV29-1 and TRBJ2-5): SAVISQKPSRDICQRGTSLTIQCQVDSQVTMMFWYRQQPGQSLTLIATANQGSEATYESGFVIDKFPISRPNLTFSTLTVSNMSPEDSSIYLCSVALGLAEPYNEQFFGPGTRLLVL.

The rearrangement links TRBV6-5 to TRBJ2-1; TCRdb's D gene call, TRBD2, goes unchecked for lack of DNA. This CDR3 region has 14 residues. The V gene's germline CDR1 is MNHEY and CDR2 SVGAGI. This chain's CDR3 is CASSQTGSYNEQFF.

This chain connects TRBV11-1 to TRBJ2-7; TCRdb returns TRBD1, unconfirmable since there is no DNA. CDR3 length: 14 residues. Per the germline V gene, CDR1 is SGHAT and CDR2 is FQDESV (reference sequence). CDR3 in amino acids: CASTLTGNSYEQYF.

V usage is TRBV5-5 and J usage is TRBJ2-1; absent DNA, TCRdb's TRBD2 call cannot be checked. This CDR3 has 14 residues. Per germline, CDR1 SGHKS and CDR2 YYEKEE (reference sequence). CDR3: CASSELAGYNEQFF.

V is TRBV7-3 and J is TRBJ2-1; TCRdb's D call, TRBD2, is unchecked because there is no DNA. This CDR3 has 18 amino acids. Germline CDR1 SGHTA, CDR2 FQGTGA. CDR3 sequence: CASRGWTGGNLSYNEQFF. The full variable domain, its missing parts supplied by reference TRBV7-3 and TRBJ2-1, is GAGVSQTPSNKVTEKGKYVELRCDPISGHTALYWYRQSLGQGPEFLIYFQGTGAADDSGLPNDRFFAVRPEGSVSTLKIQRTERGDSAVYLCASRGWTGGNLSYNEQFFGPGTRLTVL.

The chain combines TRBV27 with TRBJ2-7; the D call of TRBD1 rests on TCRdb alone, since no DNA is present to check it. CDR1 MNHEY and CDR2 SMNVEV come from the germline V gene (reference sequence). The CDR3 covers 14 residues. CDR3 protein: CAVGWGQGFYEQYF.

CDR3: CASRQGWEGNNTEAFF. The genes are TRBV18 and TRBJ1-1. From germline, CDR1 is KGHSH and CDR2 LQKENI. The CDR3 contains 16 residues.

The chain joins TRBV14 to TRBJ2-7; checking the TCRdb D call of TRBD2 is not possible without DNA. This CDR3 contains 15 residues. Germline V gene sequence: CDR1 SGHDN, CDR2 FVKESK. The CDR3 spells CASSPTSGGAYEQYF. Full variable domain (remainder filled in from reference TRBV14 and TRBJ2-7): EAGVTQFPSHSVIEKGQTVTLRCDPISGHDNLYWYRRVMGKEIKFLLHFVKESKQDESGMPNNRFLAERTGGTYSTLKVQPAELEDSGVYFCASSPTSGGAYEQYFGPGTRLTVT.

The chain has TRBV12-3 or TRBV12-4 and TRBJ1-1; the D gene TCRdb calls, TRBD1, cannot be checked with no DNA. The length of the CDR3 is 16 residues. The CDR3 loop is CASTSDRAARGTEAFF.

The chain combines TRBV5-1 with TRBJ1-2. The CDR3 runs to 16 residues. The germline gives CDR1 SGHRS, CDR2 YFSETQ. The CDR3 is CASSLDRKDRNYGYTF.

This chain links TRBV4-3 with TRBJ2-1; no DNA is available, so the TRBD1 call from TCRdb remains unchecked. CDR3 size: 15 residues. Germline CDR1 is LGHNA and CDR2 is YSLEER. The CDR3: CASSPRDVSPNEQFF.

The chain recombines TRBV6-2 or TRBV6-3 with TRBJ1-2. CDR1 and CDR2 from the germline V gene are MNHEY and SVGEGT. This CDR3 is built from 13 residues. CDR3 protein: CASSYSEVDGYTF.

V is TRBV5-1 and J is TRBJ2-7. The CDR3 has 11 residues. From germline, CDR1 is SGHRS and CDR2 YFSETQ. The CDR3 protein is CASRWVNEQYF.

This chain uses TRBV7-9 with TRBJ1-2; there is no DNA to check the TCRdb D call of TRBD1. CDR1 is SEHNR and CDR2 is FQNEAQ in the germline V gene (reference sequence). This CDR3 has 15 amino acids. The CDR3 here is CASSFPTGAAYGYTF.

The chain couples TRBV29-1 to TRBJ2-7; TCRdb indicates TRBD1, and absent DNA this call remains unverified. Germline loops: CDR1 SQVTM, CDR2 ANQGSEA. CDR3 length: 13 residues. The chain's CDR3 is CSVHEGAKREQYF.

V and J are TRBV19 and TRBJ2-2; lacking DNA, the TRBD1 call made by TCRdb goes unchecked. CDR1 and CDR2 from the germline V gene are LNHDA and SQIVND (reference sequence). The CDR3 contains 13 residues. The CDR3 loop reads CASSILGAQELFF. The entire variable domain, with the rest obtained from reference TRBV19 and TRBJ2-2, is as follows: DGGITQSPKYLFRKEGQNVTLSCEQNLNHDAMYWYRQDPGQGLRLIYYSQIVNDFQKGDIAEGYSVSREKKESFPLTVTSAQKNPTAFYLCASSILGAQELFFGEGSRLTVL.

V is TRBV9 and J is TRBJ1-4. The CDR3 sequence is 15 residues long. Looked up from germline, CDR1 is SGDLS and CDR2 is YYNGEE. The CDR3 region is CASSVAGAVNEKLFF.